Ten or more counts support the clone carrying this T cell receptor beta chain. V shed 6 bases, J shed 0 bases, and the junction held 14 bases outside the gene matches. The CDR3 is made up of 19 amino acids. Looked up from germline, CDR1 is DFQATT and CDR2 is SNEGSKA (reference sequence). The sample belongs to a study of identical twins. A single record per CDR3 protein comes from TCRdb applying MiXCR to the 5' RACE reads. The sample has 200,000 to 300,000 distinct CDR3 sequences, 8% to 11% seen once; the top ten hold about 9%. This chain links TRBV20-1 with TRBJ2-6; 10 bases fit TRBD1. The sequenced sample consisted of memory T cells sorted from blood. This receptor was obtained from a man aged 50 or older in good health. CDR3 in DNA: TGCAGTGCCCCGCCTAGGGGGGGACAGGGGATCTCTGGGGCCAACGTCCTGACTTTC. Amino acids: CSAPPRGGQGISGANVLTF.